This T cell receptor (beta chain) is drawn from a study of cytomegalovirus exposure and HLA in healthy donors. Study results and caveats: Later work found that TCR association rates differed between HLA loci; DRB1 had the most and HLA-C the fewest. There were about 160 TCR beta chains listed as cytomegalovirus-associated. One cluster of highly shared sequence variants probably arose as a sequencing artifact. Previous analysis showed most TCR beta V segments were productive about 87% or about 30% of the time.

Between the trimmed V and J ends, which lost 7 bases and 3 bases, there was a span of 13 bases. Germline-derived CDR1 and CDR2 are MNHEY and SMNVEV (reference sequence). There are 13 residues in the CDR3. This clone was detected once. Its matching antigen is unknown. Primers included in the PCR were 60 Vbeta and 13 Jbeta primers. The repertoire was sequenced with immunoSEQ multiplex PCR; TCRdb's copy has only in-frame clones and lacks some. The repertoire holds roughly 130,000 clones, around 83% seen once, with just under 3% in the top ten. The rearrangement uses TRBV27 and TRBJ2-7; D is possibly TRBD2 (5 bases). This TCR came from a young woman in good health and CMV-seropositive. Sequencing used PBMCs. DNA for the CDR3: TGTGCCAGCAAGGGCGGGCAGTTCTACGAGCAGTACTTC. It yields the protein CASKGGQFYEQYF.